The 30 T cell receptor beta chains below come from one sample, sequenced in a study of blood T cells in healthy people across ages. A second about 7 to 11 cycle PCR used barcoded and J-beta primers. TCRdb analysed the 5' RACE reads with MiXCR anew, one entry per CDR3 protein. The data hold 650,000 to 1,000,000 distinct CDR3 sequences, with 35% to 40% observed a single time. Sequenced input: blood. These receptors were taken from a man aged 18 to 29 in good health.

The chain is built from TRBV9 and TRBJ2-1; 16 bases align to TRBD2. The CDR3 runs 18 residues. J lost 4 bases, V lost 4 bases, and 8 bases had no gene match. CDR1 and CDR2 (germline): SGDLS, YYNGEE. The DNA for the CDR3 is TGTGCCAGCAGCCCCGGGACTAGCGGGGGGGCCCCATACAATGAGCAGTTCTTC. Protein product: CASSPGTSGGAPYNEQFF.

Details on this clonotype: This clone may be a read error of a much larger clone one base away. The chain combines TRBV5-1 with TRBJ2-1; TRBD1 is a possible D gene (6 bases). In germline, CDR1 is SGHRS, CDR2 YFSETQ. CDR3 length equals 14 residues. This CDR3 reads CASNPQAGDNVQFF. The CDR3, as DNA: TGCGCCAGCAACCCTCAGGCAGGGGACAATGTGCAGTTCTTC.

The chain links TRBV7-2 to TRBJ2-3, with no clear D. Trimming cost V 0 bases and J 3 bases, with 7 bases left between them. CDR3 length: 14 residues. CDR1 and CDR2 (germline): SGHTA, FQGNSA. The CDR3 region has the DNA TGTGCCAGCAGCTTAGCGCCACAGACAGATACGCAGTATTTT. Translation: CASSLAPQTDTQYF.

This clonotype was counted only a few times. The chain recombines TRBV7-2 with TRBJ2-3; the D gene could be TRBD1 or TRBD2 (5 bases each). Germline CDR1 and CDR2: SGHTA and FQGNSA. Trimming cost V 4 bases and J 1 base, with 12 bases left between them. CDR3 length equals 15 residues. CDR3 bases: TGTGCCAGCAGCTGGGACCTTTTACGCACAGATACGCAGTATTTT. This translates into CASSWDLLRTDTQYF.

This clonotype occurred a few times. This chain joins TRBV7-2 and TRBJ1-2; perhaps TRBD1 as D (5 bases). The CDR3 has 14 residues. V was shortened by 2 bases and J by 4 bases, with 11 bases between the two germline ends. CDR1 and CDR2 (germline): SGHTA, FQGNSA. The CDR3 DNA reads as TGTGCCAGCAGCTTATTAGGGGAGGGCTATGGCTACACCTTC. Protein sequence: CASSLLGEGYGYTF.

The gene calls are TRBV5-5 and TRBJ2-7; D remains ambiguous. The V gene lost 0 bases and the J gene lost 8 bases, with 15 bases spanning the gap. There are 14 residues in the CDR3. Looked up from germline, CDR1 is SGHKS and CDR2 is YYEKEE (reference sequence). DNA for the CDR3: TGTGCCAGCAGCTTGGGAGGACCCGGGTTTAAGCAGTACTTC. It is translated as CASSLGGPGFKQYF.

This clonotype was detected a few times. The chain links TRBV12-3 or TRBV12-4 to TRBJ2-3, with D hard to call. V dropped 2 bases and J dropped 2 bases, with 11 bases sitting between them. This CDR3 is built from 15 residues. CDR3 sequence reads: CASSLTSTLTDTQYF. CDR3 DNA sequence: TGTGCCAGCAGTTTAACTTCTACACTCACAGATACGCAGTATTTT.

The chain uses TRBV29-1 and TRBJ2-1; D unclear. This CDR3 spans 11 amino acids. The germline CDR1 and CDR2 sequences are SQVTM and ANQGSEA. Deletions cut 8 bases from V and 13 bases from J, with 18 bases between. The CDR3 spells CSQSQRKPQFF. For the CDR3, the DNA is TGCAGCCAATCCCAGCGAAAACCCCAGTTCTTC.

The sample holds a few counts of this clonotype. The rearrangement joins TRBV5-8 to TRBJ1-1, with D unclear. Germline CDR1 SGHTS, CDR2 YDEGEE. The CDR3 runs to 13 residues. V shed 2 bases and J shed 4 bases, with 9 bases lying between them. In DNA form, the CDR3 reads TGTGCCAGCAGCTTACGGTGGATCACTGAAGCTTTCTTT. Its translation is CASSLRWITEAFF.

This clonotype was seen more than once but under ten times. Written as DNA, the CDR3 is TGTGCCAGCAGCCCAACGGCGACAGGGGGAGGGTATGGCTACACCTTC. This gives the protein CASSPTATGGGYGYTF. The chain recombines TRBV12-3 or TRBV12-4 with TRBJ1-2, with 9 bases that match TRBD1. The length of the CDR3 is 16 residues. V was clipped by 6 bases and J by 5 bases; unmatched bases: 13.

This chain joins TRBV28 and TRBJ1-5, with 7 bases fitting TRBD1. V lost 6 bases, J lost 6 bases, and 11 bases stayed unmatched. The CDR3 has 15 residues. Germline V lookup: CDR1 MDHEN, CDR2 SYDVKM. CDR3 sequence reads: CASSLGGQGGQPQHF. DNA for the CDR3: TGTGCCAGCAGCTTAGGGGGGCAGGGGGGTCAGCCCCAGCATTTT.

This clonotype was observed a few times. The chain uses TRBV25-1 and TRBJ1-1; D gene unclear. V was trimmed by 1 base and J by 3 bases, leaving 9 bases between them. CDR3 length equals 14 residues. The germline CDR1 and CDR2 sequences are MGHDK and SYGVNS. The CDR3 nucleotides are TGTGCCAGCAGTGAATCCGAGGGCTACACTGAAGCTTTCTTT. Encoded protein: CASSESEGYTEAFF. Combining the CDR3 with reference TRBV25-1 and TRBJ1-1 gives the whole variable domain EADIYQTPRYLVIGTGKKITLECSQTMGHDKMYWYQQDPGMELHLIHYSYGVNSTEKGDLSSESTVSRIRTEHFPLTLESARPSHTSQYLCASSESEGYTEAFFGQGTRLTVV.

The chain has TRBV7-9 and TRBJ1-6, with 8 bases lining up with TRBD1. CDR3 size: 15 residues. Germline V gives CDR1 SEHNR, CDR2 FQNEAQ (reference sequence). The V and J ends lost 5 bases and 9 bases, in that order; junction bases with no gene match: 9. The CDR3 region has the DNA TGTGCCAGCAGCCCAGAACAGGGGGAAAGTTCACCCCTCCACTTT. It codes for CASSPEQGESSPLHF.

The rearrangement links TRBV4-3 to TRBJ2-1; 7 bases align to TRBD1. The trim removed 8 bases at V and 7 bases at J, leaving 8 bases unmatched. This CDR3 is built from 13 residues. Germline CDR1 and CDR2: LGHNA and YSLEER. Here the CDR3 DNA reads TGCGCCAGCGCCCTTACAGGGGATAATGAGCAGTTCTTC. Protein: CASALTGDNEQFF.

This clonotype was seen only a few times. The CDR3 region has the DNA TGTGCCAGCAGTAATAGGAGAGTAGAGCAGTACTTC. Translating gives CASSNRRVEQYF. The chain couples TRBV21-1 to TRBJ2-7. TRBV21-1 is reported as a pseudogene. This CDR3 has 12 residues.

Concerning this clonotype: The junction and the germline gene differ at one end; a read error may be behind it. The chain is built from TRBV7-2 and TRBJ2-1, with 8 nucleotides matching TRBD1. The CDR3 contains 15 residues. Per the germline V gene, CDR1 is SGHTA and CDR2 is FQGNSA. DNA for the CDR3: TGTGCCGGCAGCCGTGGACAGGGTATGTACAATGAGCAGTTCTTC. Its translation is CAGSRGQGMYNEQFF.

The chain couples TRBV28 to TRBJ2-7; D unresolved. Trimming took 3 bases from V and 10 from J, leaving 16 bases between them. CDR3 size: 13 residues. Germline lookup yields CDR1 MDHEN and CDR2 SYDVKM. CDR3 sequence reads: CASSFGTVPVQYF. CDR3 in DNA: TGTGCCAGCAGTTTTGGTACCGTCCCGGTTCAGTACTTC.

CDR3 sequence (DNA): TGTGCCAGCAGTAAGCAGGGGGGCACAGATACGCAGTATTTT. Its translation: CASSKQGGTDTQYF. J is TRBJ2-3 and V is TRBV7-9, with 7 bases lining up with TRBD1. The CDR3 runs 14 residues. CDR1 SEHNR and CDR2 FQNEAQ come from the germline V gene (reference sequence). Trimming cost V 6 bases and J 1 base; bases outside gene matches: 4.

This chain joins TRBV10-3 and TRBJ2-1; 16 bases are a match to TRBD2. Looked up from germline, CDR1 is ENHRY and CDR2 is SYGVKD. The J segment lost 2 bases and the V segment lost 3 bases, leaving 7 bases of the junction unmatched. The CDR3 totals 19 residues. CDR3 residues: CAISDPPGTSGGAYNEQFF. For the CDR3, the DNA is TGTGCCATCAGTGACCCCCCCGGGACTAGCGGGGGGGCCTACAATGAGCAGTTCTTC.

This chain joins TRBV4-2 and TRBJ2-1, with D possibly TRBD1 on 5 matching bases. Germline V gene lookup returns CDR1 LGHNA and CDR2 YNFKEQ. The V and J ends lost 0 bases and 8 bases respectively, with 14 bases between them. This CDR3 has 15 amino acids. In nucleotides, the CDR3 is TGTGCCAGCAGCCAAGAGGTGACCTCAGGGTATGAGCAGTTCTTC. It encodes CASSQEVTSGYEQFF.

The chain joins TRBV3-1 to TRBJ2-7; D remains ambiguous. Per the germline V gene, CDR1 is LGHDT and CDR2 is YNNKEL (reference sequence). CDR3 length equals 14 residues. With 6 bases removed from V and 5 bases from J, the gap between germline ends came to 17 bases. The CDR3 DNA is TGTGCCAGCAGGCTGATGGCCAGCAATAACGAGCAGTACTTC. This codes for CASRLMASNNEQYF.

This clonotype was recorded a few times. The gene calls are TRBV20-1 and TRBJ2-7; D is unclear. The CDR3 has 13 residues. Germline V lookup: CDR1 DFQATT, CDR2 SNEGSKA (reference sequence). With 3 bases removed from V and 2 bases from J, the gap between germline ends came to 11 bases. CDR3 DNA: TGCAGTGCTAGGGGCCGATTACCCTACGAGCAGTACTTC. Translated: CSARGRLPYEQYF.

The sample holds a few counts of this clonotype. The chain carries TRBV20-1 and TRBJ2-3, with 7 bases lining up with TRBD1. The germline CDR1 and CDR2 sequences are DFQATT and SNEGSKA (reference sequence). V was pared by 0 bases and J by 4 bases, with 7 bases of the junction left unmatched. CDR3 length: 15 residues. CDR3 region: CSARDGDRAADTQYF. In DNA, the CDR3 is TGCAGTGCTAGAGATGGAGACAGGGCCGCAGATACGCAGTATTTT.

CDR3 residues: CASSWTSGGLPDTQYF. For the CDR3, the DNA is TGTGCCAGCAGTTGGACTAGCGGGGGCCTCCCAGATACGCAGTATTTT. The chain couples TRBV6-2 or TRBV6-3 to TRBJ2-3; 13 positions match TRBD2. V was pared by 4 bases and J by 4 bases, with 5 bases of the junction left unmatched. Germline assignment: CDR1 MNHEY and CDR2 SVGEGT. The CDR3 runs 16 residues.

The count of this clonotype is one. The J gene is TRBJ1-5, the V gene TRBV18, with D possibly matching TRBD1 (5 bases). Germline assignment: CDR1 KGHSH and CDR2 LQKENI. Trimming pared 5 bases from V and 7 bases from J, leaving 12 bases between. The CDR3 is 13 amino acids. The CDR3 is CASSGGGKQPQHF. For the CDR3, the DNA is TGTGCCAGCTCAGGGGGGGGAAAACAGCCCCAGCATTTT.

This clonotype was counted a few times. The chain carries TRBV12-3 or TRBV12-4 and TRBJ2-6; D is ambiguous. The CDR3 is made up of 14 amino acids. V was clipped by 7 bases and J by 1 base, with 8 bases between them. CDR3: CASTSLSGANVLTF. The CDR3, as DNA: TGTGCCAGCACCTCTTTATCTGGGGCCAACGTCCTGACTTTC.

This clonotype was counted a few times. The chain joins TRBV20-1 to TRBJ1-2; D gene uncertain. The CDR3 has 11 residues. CDR1 is DFQATT, CDR2 SNEGSKA, per germline (reference sequence). Deletions cut 1 base from V and 8 bases from J, with 8 bases between. The CDR3 reads CSARAGAGYTF. The CDR3 DNA follows: TGCAGTGCTAGAGCAGGTGCCGGCTACACCTTC.

This clonotype was counted between two and nine times. V gene TRBV27 combines with J gene TRBJ1-2; D is ambiguous. Trimming shortened V by 3 bases and J by 6 bases, and 17 bases separated the two germline ends. CDR1 MNHEY and CDR2 SMNVEV come from the germline V gene (reference sequence). This CDR3 comprises 15 residues. CDR3 nucleotides: TGTGCCAGCAGTTTGATTGGGGAGGATGAAGATGGCTACACCTTC. This codes for CASSLIGEDEDGYTF.

This clonotype appeared a few times. V is TRBV7-6 and J is TRBJ1-5; no definite D call. Trimming took off 1 base at V and 1 base at J, with 8 bases between the two ends. CDR1 and CDR2 (germline): SGHVS, FNYEAQ. The CDR3 is made up of 15 amino acids. CDR3 protein: CASSLDRRSNQPQHF. DNA for the CDR3: TGTGCCAGCAGCTTAGACAGACGAAGCAATCAGCCCCAGCATTTT.

Comments on this clonotype: A much more abundant neighbour one base away suggests this may be a read error. This chain joins TRBV4-1 and TRBJ2-1, with 7 bases lining up with TRBD1. Per the germline V gene, CDR1 is MGHRA and CDR2 is YSYEKL. The CDR3 runs 16 residues. V lost 1 base to trimming and J lost 9 bases; unmatched junction nucleotides: 12. The CDR3 DNA reads as TGCGCCAGCAGCCAAGTTTCCCGCGAGGGGGCCGGTGAGCAGTTCTTC. This sequence encodes CASSQVSREGAGEQFF.